This TCR beta chain stems from a study of shared clonotypes between healthy human individuals. Comments on this clone: The antigen is not known.

Overall study results and limits: With few donors, the genetic and exposure-history diversity represented was limited.

Trimming left V 6 bases short and J 7 bases short, with 13 bases between. The CDR3 length is 13 residues. CDR1 MGHDK and CDR2 SYGVNS come from the germline V gene. Only in-frame clones appear in the TCRdb table, and some are missing; sequencing was by immunoSEQ multiplex PCR. The sample lists roughly 2.6 million clones, around 94% occurring once. The receptor was derived from a man in his late teens or twenties in good health. This chain joins TRBV25-1 and TRBJ1-3, with D unresolved. Sequencing was performed on naive CD4+ T cells sorted from blood. The subset denotes: CD45RA+ positively selected. As DNA, the CDR3 is TGTGCCAGCAGCGAACCCCCCTGGAACACCATATATTTT. It yields the protein CASSEPPWNTIYF.